This T cell receptor (beta chain) was identified in a study of blood T cells in healthy people across ages. Notes on this clonotype: Its antigen is unidentified.

The use of a sample-barcoded 5' primer and a J-beta primer mix characterized a second PCR of roughly 7 to 11 cycles. One entry per CDR3 protein results from TCRdb running MiXCR on the 5' RACE reads. The sample has over 600,000 distinct CDR3 sequences; around two fifths are singletons. Study results and limitations: Naive and antigen-experienced cells were not separated, limiting conclusive comparison. Age showed a roughly linear inverse relationship with TCR beta diversity per million T cells. Long-lived and aged donors differed, with more naive CD4+ cells and higher diversity in the long-lived.

Germline CDR1 reads MGHRA; CDR2 reads YSYEKL. Trimming removed 4 bases from V and 1 base from J; junction bases left unmatched: 8. This CDR3 spans 16 amino acids. This TCR derives from an elderly man in good health. Sequenced sample: blood. The rearrangement joins TRBV4-1 to TRBJ2-7, with TRBD1 identical over 9 bases. Here the CDR3 reads CASSLSGTGYSYEQYF. The CDR3 nucleotides read TGCGCCAGCAGCCTGAGCGGGACAGGGTATTCCTACGAGCAGTACTTC.